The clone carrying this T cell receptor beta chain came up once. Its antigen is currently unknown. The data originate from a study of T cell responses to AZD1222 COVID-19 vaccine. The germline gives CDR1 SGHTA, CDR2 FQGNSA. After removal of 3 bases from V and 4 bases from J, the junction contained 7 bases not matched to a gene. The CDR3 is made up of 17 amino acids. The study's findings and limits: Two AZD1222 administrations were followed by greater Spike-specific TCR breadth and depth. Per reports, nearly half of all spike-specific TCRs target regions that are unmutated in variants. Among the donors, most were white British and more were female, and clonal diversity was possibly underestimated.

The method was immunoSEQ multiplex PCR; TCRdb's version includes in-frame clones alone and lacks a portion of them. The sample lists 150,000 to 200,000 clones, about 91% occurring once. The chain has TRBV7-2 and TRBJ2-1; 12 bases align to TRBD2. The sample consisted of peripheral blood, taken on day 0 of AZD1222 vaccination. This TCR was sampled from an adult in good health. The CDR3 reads CASSFSSTSGRYNEQFF. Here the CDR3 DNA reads TGTGCCAGCAGCTTTTCGTCGACTAGCGGGAGATACAATGAGCAGTTCTTC.